Shown below are 23 T cell receptor beta chains from a single sample sequenced in a study of cytomegalovirus exposure and HLA in healthy donors. Only in-frame clones appear in the TCRdb table, and some are missing; sequencing was by immunoSEQ multiplex PCR. The sample has about 110,000 clones, around nine tenths seen once. Material: PBMCs. The source of these receptors is a woman in her late teens or twenties in good health and CMV-seronegative.

The genes are TRBV5-1 and TRBJ2-3, with TRBD2 identical over 8 bases. The ends lost 3 bases at V and 6 bases at J; junction bases unmatched: 12. The CDR3 extends over 16 amino acids. The germline CDR1 and CDR2 sequences are SGHRS and YFSETQ. The CDR3 loop reads CASSYLTTSGGDTQYF. The CDR3 nucleotides read TGCGCCAGCAGCTACCTGACCACCTCGGGGGGGGATACGCAGTATTTT.

The rearrangement uses TRBV7-2 and TRBJ1-2, with TRBD1 identical over 8 bases. V dropped 5 bases and J dropped 4; count of bases not matched to a gene: 6. The germline CDR1 and CDR2 sequences are SGHTA and FQGNSA. The CDR3 contains 14 residues. The CDR3 coding sequence is TGTGCCAGCAGCCCGACGGGACAGGCCTATGGCTACACCTTC. Translated: CASSPTGQAYGYTF.

V and J are TRBV11-2 and TRBJ2-3; 9 nucleotides match TRBD1. The germline V gene encodes CDR1 SGHAT and CDR2 FQNNGV. The CDR3 is made up of 16 amino acids. The junction had 11 bases not matched to a gene; V was cut back by 5 bases and J by 5 bases. The CDR3 region has the DNA TGTGCCAGCAGCGAAGAAGGGACAGGGAAAGGAGATACGCAGTATTTT. Its translation: CASSEEGTGKGDTQYF.

The V and J genes are TRBV9 and TRBJ1-3, with a possible D match to TRBD1 (6 bases). The V gene lost 0 bases and the J gene lost 0 bases, with 13 bases spanning the gap. This CDR3 has 17 amino acids. Germline V CDR1 and CDR2: SGDLS, YYNGEE. DNA of the CDR3: TGTGCCAGCAGCGTAGGGGGGGGCATCAGCTCTGGAAACACCATATATTTT. This encodes CASSVGGGISSGNTIYF.

The rearrangement uses TRBV4-2 and TRBJ1-2; tentatively, D is TRBD1 (6 bases). The CDR3 has 14 amino acids. Between the trimmed V and J ends, which lost 4 bases and 3 bases, there was a span of 12 bases. The germline gives CDR1 LGHNA, CDR2 YNFKEQ. The CDR3 loop is CASSPPGGDYGYTF. CDR3 DNA: TGTGCCAGCAGCCCCCCTGGGGGCGACTATGGCTACACCTTC.

This chain joins TRBV13 and TRBJ2-7; 10 positions agree with TRBD2. This CDR3 comprises 15 residues. V dropped 5 bases and J dropped 3; count of bases not matched to a gene: 7. The germline V gene encodes CDR1 PRHDT and CDR2 FYEKMQ (reference sequence). The CDR3 here is CASSPTSGEHYEQYF. DNA for the CDR3: TGTGCCAGCAGCCCCACTAGCGGGGAACACTACGAGCAGTACTTC. Variable domain in full (rest from reference TRBV13 and TRBJ2-7): AAGVIQSPRHLIKEKRETATLKCYPIPRHDTVYWYQQGPGQDPQFLISFYEKMQSDKGSIPDRFSAQQFSDYHSELNMSSLELGDSALYFCASSPTSGEHYEQYFGPGTRLTVT.

CDR3 sequence reads: CASSQSGWRSTDTQYF. In nucleotides, the CDR3 is TGTGCCAGCAGCCAATCAGGGTGGCGATCCACAGATACGCAGTATTTT. The chain is built from TRBV5-8 and TRBJ2-3; a weak D match, TRBD1 (5 bases). The V and J ends lost 4 bases and 2 bases respectively, with 17 bases between them. This CDR3 has 16 amino acids. Germline CDR1 reads SGHTS; CDR2 reads YDEGEE.

A few counts support this clone. The rearrangement links TRBV20-1 to TRBJ2-7; the D gene is possibly TRBD1 (5 bases). The germline V gene encodes CDR1 DFQATT and CDR2 SNEGSKA (reference sequence). The ends were cut back, 8 bases at V and 5 bases at J, with 13 bases in the middle. The length of the CDR3 is 11 residues. DNA of the CDR3: TGCAGTATTCAGGGAATCCACGAGCAGTACTTC. The encoded protein is CSIQGIHEQYF.

This sequence joins TRBV18 and TRBJ2-7, with TRBD2 matching over 8 bases. Germline CDR1 reads KGHSH; CDR2 reads LQKENI. The CDR3 sequence is 16 residues long. Trimming cost V 3 bases and J 1 base; bases outside gene matches: 8. The CDR3 coding sequence is TGTGCCAGCTCACCTGTTGTAAGCGGGAGTTCCTACGAGCAGTACTTC. It yields the protein CASSPVVSGSSYEQYF. The full variable domain, completed using reference TRBV18 and TRBJ2-7, is NAGVMQNPRHLVRRRGQEARLRCSPMKGHSHVYWYRQLPEEGLKFMVYLQKENIIDESGMPKERFSAEFPKEGPSILRIQQVVRGDSAAYFCASSPVVSGSSYEQYFGPGTRLTVT.

The V gene is TRBV28, the J gene TRBJ2-1, with 15 bases fitting TRBD2. Germline CDR1 is MDHEN and CDR2 is SYDVKM. The CDR3 sequence is 16 residues long. With 5 bases clipped from V and 9 bases from J, the junction kept 8 bases outside the gene matches. The CDR3 region is CASSLRTSGGAAEQFF. Written as DNA, the CDR3 is TGTGCCAGCAGTCTCCGGACTAGCGGGGGGGCTGCTGAGCAGTTCTTC.

The gene calls are TRBV11-1 and TRBJ2-1, with D hard to call. The ends were cut back, 5 bases at V and 8 bases at J, with 13 bases in the middle. Germline lookup yields CDR1 SGHAT and CDR2 FQDESV (reference sequence). This CDR3 contains 13 residues. The CDR3 nucleotides are TGTGCCAGCAGCCACGGGTCTTTGTATGAGCAGTTCTTC. Translating it yields CASSHGSLYEQFF.

The chain recombines TRBV2 with TRBJ1-5; no definite D call. The germline V and J ends were trimmed by 3 bases and 3 bases, with 12 bases remaining between them. From germline, CDR1 is SNHLY and CDR2 FYNNEI. CDR3 length: 15 residues. The CDR3 DNA follows: TGTGCCAGCAGTGACTATTTGGGCGTCAATCAGCCCCAGCATTTT. As protein: CASSDYLGVNQPQHF.

The chain is built from TRBV11-2 and TRBJ1-4; D not certain. V lost 2 bases and J 3 bases, leaving 10 bases between the germline ends. Germline V gives CDR1 SGHAT, CDR2 FQNNGV. This CDR3 is built from 15 residues. The CDR3 sequence is CASSLSPAANEKLFF. CDR3 sequence (DNA): TGTGCCAGCAGCTTAAGCCCGGCGGCTAATGAAAAACTGTTTTTT.

The chain combines TRBV19 with TRBJ1-2, with D maybe TRBD1 (5 bases). Trimming removed 1 base from V and 4 bases from J, with 13 bases in between. There are 15 residues in the CDR3. CDR1 and CDR2 from the germline V gene are LNHDA and SQIVND (reference sequence). CDR3 coding DNA: TGTGCCAGTAGTATAGTTGACAGTCGCAGCTATGGCTACACCTTC. This encodes CASSIVDSRSYGYTF. The full variable domain, completed using reference TRBV19 and TRBJ1-2, is DGGITQSPKYLFRKEGQNVTLSCEQNLNHDAMYWYRQDPGQGLRLIYYSQIVNDFQKGDIAEGYSVSREKKESFPLTVTSAQKNPTAFYLCASSIVDSRSYGYTFGSGTRLTVV.

This chain uses TRBV5-6 with TRBJ2-3; perhaps TRBD1 as D (8 bases). Germline CDR1 is SGHDT and CDR2 is YYEEEE. The V gene lost 0 bases and the J gene lost 5 bases, with 25 bases spanning the gap. The CDR3 is 19 residues long. CDR3 DNA: TGTGCCAGCAGCTTGGTTCTGTCCTACAGGGGGGGCGCGGGAGATACGCAGTATTTT. Residues: CASSLVLSYRGGAGDTQYF.

The gene calls are TRBV7-6 and TRBJ1-1, with D maybe TRBD1 (6 bases). The V and J ends lost 3 bases and 1 base respectively, with 12 bases between them. This CDR3 has 15 residues. Germline CDR1 is SGHVS and CDR2 is FNYEAQ. CDR3 in DNA: TGTGCCAGCAGCTTTAGTCTGGGGGCGAACACTGAAGCTTTCTTT. Translating gives CASSFSLGANTEAFF.

This chain connects TRBV7-9 to TRBJ2-7; D possibly corresponds to TRBD2 (7 bases). V was pared by 5 bases and J by 3 bases, with 14 bases between. CDR1 and CDR2 from the germline V gene are SEHNR and FQNEAQ (reference sequence). The length of the CDR3 is 14 residues. CDR3 sequence: CASSNQGGGYEQYF. The CDR3 DNA follows: TGTGCCAGCAGCAACCAAGGGGGGGGCTACGAGCAGTACTTC.

The chain combines TRBV6-5 with TRBJ1-5, with a possible D match to TRBD1 (5 bases). The ends were cut back, 10 bases at V and 4 bases at J, with 20 bases in the middle. Germline V gene sequence: CDR1 MNHEY, CDR2 SVGAGI. The CDR3 length is 15 residues. CDR3 in amino acids: CAKIGATGGNQPQHF. CDR3 nucleotides: TGTGCCAAGATCGGGGCTACAGGAGGGAATCAGCCCCAGCATTTT.

CDR3 sequence reads: CASSLSSGQGSLGYNEQFF. CDR3 nucleotide sequence: TGTGCCAGCAGCTTATCATCAGGACAGGGATCTCTAGGTTACAATGAGCAGTTCTTC. The chain joins TRBV7-2 to TRBJ2-1; 8 positions match TRBD1. V lost 2 bases and J lost 4; bases outside the gene matches: 16. Germline V gene lookup returns CDR1 SGHTA and CDR2 FQGNSA. CDR3 length: 19 amino acids.

This clone was picked up a small number of times. V gene TRBV5-5 combines with J gene TRBJ2-7; TRBD1 matches 9 bases. This CDR3 has 14 residues. CDR1 SGHKS and CDR2 YYEKEE come from the germline V gene (reference sequence). V lost 2 bases to trimming and J lost 2 bases; unmatched junction nucleotides: 2. CDR3 DNA: TGTGCCAGCAGCTTCGGGACAGGGACCTACGAGCAGTACTTC. Translation gives CASSFGTGTYEQYF.

The CDR3 sequence: CASRRERSGELFF. The CDR3 DNA reads TGTGCCAGCAGGCGGGAGAGGTCCGGGGAGCTGTTTTTT. The V and J genes are TRBV7-9 and TRBJ2-2, with 7 nucleotides matching TRBD2. This CDR3 contains 13 residues. V shed 6 bases, J shed 6 bases, and the junction held 4 bases outside the gene matches. Germline V gene data show CDR1 as SEHNR and CDR2 as FQNEAQ (reference sequence).

This clone has more than one count but fewer than ten. This sequence joins TRBV5-1 and TRBJ2-6; TRBD2 might be the D (6 bases). Trimming took 1 base from V and 1 from J, leaving 9 bases between them. CDR3 size: 16 residues. Germline CDR1 SGHRS, CDR2 YFSETQ. The CDR3: CASSLTRGSGANVLTF. The CDR3 DNA sequence: TGCGCCAGCAGCTTGACCCGGGGGTCTGGGGCCAACGTCCTGACTTTC.

CDR3 bases: TGTGCCAGCAGAAAGGACAGGTTGACTGAAGCTTTCTTT. Protein sequence: CASRKDRLTEAFF. This rearrangement joins TRBV27 to TRBJ1-1, with 7 positions matching TRBD1. This CDR3 comprises 13 residues. V lost 6 bases, J lost 5 bases, and 6 bases stayed unmatched. CDR1 MNHEY and CDR2 SMNVEV come from the germline V gene (reference sequence).